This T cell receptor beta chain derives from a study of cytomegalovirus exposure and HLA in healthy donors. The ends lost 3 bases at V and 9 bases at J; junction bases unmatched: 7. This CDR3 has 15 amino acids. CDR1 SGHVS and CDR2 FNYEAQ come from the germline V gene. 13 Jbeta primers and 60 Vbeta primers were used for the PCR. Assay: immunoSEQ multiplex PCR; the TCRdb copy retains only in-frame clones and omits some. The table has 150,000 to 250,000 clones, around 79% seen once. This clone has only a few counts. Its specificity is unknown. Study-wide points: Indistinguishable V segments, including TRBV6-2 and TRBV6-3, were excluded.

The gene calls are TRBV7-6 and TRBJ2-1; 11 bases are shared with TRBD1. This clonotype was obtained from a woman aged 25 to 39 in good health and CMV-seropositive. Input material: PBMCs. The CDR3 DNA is TGTGCCAGCAGCTTGAGGACAGGGGGCGGCGGTGAGCAGTTCTTC. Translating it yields CASSLRTGGGGEQFF.